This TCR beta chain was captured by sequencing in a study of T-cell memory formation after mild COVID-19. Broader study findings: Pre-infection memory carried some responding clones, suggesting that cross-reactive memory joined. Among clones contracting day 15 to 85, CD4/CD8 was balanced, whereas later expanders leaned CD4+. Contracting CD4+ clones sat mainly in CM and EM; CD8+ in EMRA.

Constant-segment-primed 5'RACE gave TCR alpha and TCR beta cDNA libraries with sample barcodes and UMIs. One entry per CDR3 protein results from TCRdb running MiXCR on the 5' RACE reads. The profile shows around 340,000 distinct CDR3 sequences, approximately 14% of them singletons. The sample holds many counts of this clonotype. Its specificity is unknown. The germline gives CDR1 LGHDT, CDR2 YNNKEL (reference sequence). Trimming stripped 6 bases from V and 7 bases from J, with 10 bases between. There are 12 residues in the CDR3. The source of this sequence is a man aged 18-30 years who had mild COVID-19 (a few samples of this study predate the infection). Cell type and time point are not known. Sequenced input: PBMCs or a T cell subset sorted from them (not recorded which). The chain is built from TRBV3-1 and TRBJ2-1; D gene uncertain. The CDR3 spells CASSLAPNEQFF. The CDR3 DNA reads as TGTGCCAGCAGTCTCGCCCCAAATGAGCAGTTCTTC.